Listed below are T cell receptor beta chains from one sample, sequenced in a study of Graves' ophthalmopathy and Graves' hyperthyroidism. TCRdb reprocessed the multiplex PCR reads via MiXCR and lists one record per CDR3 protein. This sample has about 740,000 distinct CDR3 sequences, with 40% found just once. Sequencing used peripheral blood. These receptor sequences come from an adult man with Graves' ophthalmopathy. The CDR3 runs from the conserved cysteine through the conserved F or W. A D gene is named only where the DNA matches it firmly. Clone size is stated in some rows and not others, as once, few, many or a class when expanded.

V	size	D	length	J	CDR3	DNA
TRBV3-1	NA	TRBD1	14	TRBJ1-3	CASSRGTVGNTIYF	TGTGCCAGCAGCCGGGGGACAGTCGGAAACACCATATATTTT
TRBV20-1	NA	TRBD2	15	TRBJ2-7	CSARGLAGLAYEQYF	TGCAGTGCCCGGGGTCTAGCGGGACTCGCCTACGAGCAGTACTTC
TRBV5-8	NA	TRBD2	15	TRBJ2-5	CASSFRTGGTETQYF	TGTGCCAGCAGCTTTAGAACGGGAGGTACGGAGACCCAGTACTTC
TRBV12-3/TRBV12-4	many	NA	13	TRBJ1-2	CASSLEDGDGYTF	TGTGCCAGCAGTTTAGAGGATGGGGATGGCTACACCTTC
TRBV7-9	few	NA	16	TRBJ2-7	CASSPYGNGYGYEQYF	TGTGCCAGCAGCCCATACGGAAACGGGTATGGTTACGAGCAGTACTTC
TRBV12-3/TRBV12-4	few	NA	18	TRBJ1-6	CASSFTGNAAEYNSPLHF	TGTGCCAGCAGTTTCACGGGGAACGCCGCTGAGTATAATTCACCCCTCCACTTT
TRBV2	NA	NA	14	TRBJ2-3	CASTTGRNTDTQYF	TGTGCCAGCACCACCGGACGAAACACAGATACGCAGTATTTT
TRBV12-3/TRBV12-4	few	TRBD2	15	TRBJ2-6	CASSFAGAGANVLTF	TGTGCCAGCAGTTTTGCGGGGGCTGGGGCCAACGTCCTGACTTTC
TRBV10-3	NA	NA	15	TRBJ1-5	CASTKQGTNNQPQHF	TGTGCCAGCACAAAACAAGGGACAAATAATCAGCCCCAGCATTTT
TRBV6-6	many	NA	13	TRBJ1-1	CASSYDGNTEAFF	TGTGCCAGCAGTTACGACGGGAACACTGAAGCTTTCTTT
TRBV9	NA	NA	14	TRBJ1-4	CASSVLATNEKLFF	TGTGCCAGCAGCGTACTCGCAACTAATGAAAAACTGTTTTTT
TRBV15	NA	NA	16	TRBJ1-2	CATSRGDTSINYGYTF	TGTGCCACCAGCAGAGGGGACACCTCAATTAACTATGGCTACACCTTC
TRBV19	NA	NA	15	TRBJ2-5	CASSTSRGTSETQYF	TGTGCCAGTAGTACCTCCAGGGGGACTTCTGAGACCCAGTACTTC
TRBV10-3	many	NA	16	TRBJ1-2	CAISDQTGLGAYGYTF	TGTGCCATCAGTGACCAAACAGGGCTCGGGGCCTATGGCTACACCTTC
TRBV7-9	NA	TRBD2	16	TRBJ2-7	CASSVGPGGPSAEQYF	TGTGCCAGCAGCGTGGGTCCGGGGGGGCCTTCGGCCGAGCAGTACTTC